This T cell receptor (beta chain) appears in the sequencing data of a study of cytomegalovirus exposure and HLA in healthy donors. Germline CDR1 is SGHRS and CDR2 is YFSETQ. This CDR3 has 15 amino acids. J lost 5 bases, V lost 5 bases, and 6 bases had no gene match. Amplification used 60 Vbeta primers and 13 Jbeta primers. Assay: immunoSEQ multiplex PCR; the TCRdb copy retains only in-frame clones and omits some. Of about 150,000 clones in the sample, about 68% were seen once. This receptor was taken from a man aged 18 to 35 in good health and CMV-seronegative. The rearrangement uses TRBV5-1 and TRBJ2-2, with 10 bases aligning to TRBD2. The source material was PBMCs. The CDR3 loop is CASREREGDTGELFF. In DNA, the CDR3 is TGCGCCAGCAGGGAGCGGGAGGGCGATACCGGGGAGCTGTTTTTT. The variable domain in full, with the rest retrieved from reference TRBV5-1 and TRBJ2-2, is KAGVTQTPRYLIKTRGQQVTLSCSPISGHRSVSWYQQTPGQGLQFLFEYFSETQRNKGNFPGRFSGRQFSNSRSEMNVSTLELGDSALYLCASREREGDTGELFFGEGSRLTVL.